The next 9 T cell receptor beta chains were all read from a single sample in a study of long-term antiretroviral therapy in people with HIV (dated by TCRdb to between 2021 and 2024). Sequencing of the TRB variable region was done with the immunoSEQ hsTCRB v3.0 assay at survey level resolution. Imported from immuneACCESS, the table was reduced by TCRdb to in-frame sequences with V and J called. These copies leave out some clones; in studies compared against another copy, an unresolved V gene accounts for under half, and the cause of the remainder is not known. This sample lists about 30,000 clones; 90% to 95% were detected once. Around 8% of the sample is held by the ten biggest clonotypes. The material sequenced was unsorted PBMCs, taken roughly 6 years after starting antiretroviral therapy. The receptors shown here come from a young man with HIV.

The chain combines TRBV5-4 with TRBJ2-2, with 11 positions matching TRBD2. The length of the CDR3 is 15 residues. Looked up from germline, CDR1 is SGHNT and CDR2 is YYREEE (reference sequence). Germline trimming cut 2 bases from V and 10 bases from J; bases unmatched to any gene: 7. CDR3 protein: CASSFGTSGVAELFF. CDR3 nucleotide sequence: TGTGCCAGCAGCTTCGGGACTAGCGGTGTAGCGGAGCTGTTTTTT.

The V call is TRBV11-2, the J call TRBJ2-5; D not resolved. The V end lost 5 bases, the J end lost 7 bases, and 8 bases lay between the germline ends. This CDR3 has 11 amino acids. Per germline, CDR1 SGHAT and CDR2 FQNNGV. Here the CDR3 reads CASSTLGTQYF. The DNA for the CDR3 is TGTGCCAGCAGCACACTTGGGACCCAGTACTTC.

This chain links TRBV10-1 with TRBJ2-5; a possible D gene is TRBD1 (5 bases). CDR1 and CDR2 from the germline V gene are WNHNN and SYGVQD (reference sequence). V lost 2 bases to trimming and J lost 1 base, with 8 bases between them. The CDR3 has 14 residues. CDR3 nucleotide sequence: TGCGCCAGCAGTGAGAGTAGGGGCCAAGAGACCCAGTACTTC. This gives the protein CASSESRGQETQYF.

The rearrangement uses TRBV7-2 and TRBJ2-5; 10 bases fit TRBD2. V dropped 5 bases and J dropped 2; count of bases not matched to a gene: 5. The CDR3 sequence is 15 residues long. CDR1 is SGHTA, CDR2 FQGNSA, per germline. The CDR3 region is CASSPWTSGQETQYF. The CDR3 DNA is TGTGCCAGCAGCCCATGGACTAGCGGACAAGAGACCCAGTACTTC.

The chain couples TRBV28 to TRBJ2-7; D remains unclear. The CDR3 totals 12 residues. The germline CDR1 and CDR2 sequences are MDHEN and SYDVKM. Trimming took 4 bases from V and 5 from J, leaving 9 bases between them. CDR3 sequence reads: CASSWTFNEQYF. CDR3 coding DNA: TGTGCCAGCAGTTGGACCTTTAACGAGCAGTACTTC.

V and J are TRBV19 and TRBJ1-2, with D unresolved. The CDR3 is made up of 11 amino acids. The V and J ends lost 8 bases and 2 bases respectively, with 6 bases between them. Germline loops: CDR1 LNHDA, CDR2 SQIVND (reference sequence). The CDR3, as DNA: TGTGCCAGTCAGGAGAACTATGGCTACACCTTC. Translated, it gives CASQENYGYTF.

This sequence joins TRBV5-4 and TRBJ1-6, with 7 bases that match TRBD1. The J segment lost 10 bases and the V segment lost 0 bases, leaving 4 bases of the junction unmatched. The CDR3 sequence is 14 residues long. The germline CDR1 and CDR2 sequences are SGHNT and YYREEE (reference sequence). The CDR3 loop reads CASSLGQGSSPLHF. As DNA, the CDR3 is TGTGCCAGCAGCTTGGGACAGGGTAGCTCACCCCTCCACTTT.

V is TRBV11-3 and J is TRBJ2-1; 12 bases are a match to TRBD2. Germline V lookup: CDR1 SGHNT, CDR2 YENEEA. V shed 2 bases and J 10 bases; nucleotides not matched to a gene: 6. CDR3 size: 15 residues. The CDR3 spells CASSLKTSGSREQFF. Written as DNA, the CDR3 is TGTGCCAGCAGCTTAAAGACTAGCGGGAGCAGGGAGCAGTTCTTC.

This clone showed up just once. The CDR3 loop is CASSLERAWALFF. The CDR3 coding sequence is TGTGCCAGCAGCTTAGAGAGGGCCTGGGCGCTATTCTTC. The V call is TRBV11-2, the J call TRBJ2-1, with D possibly matching TRBD2 (5 bases). The CDR3 is made up of 13 amino acids. The germline V gene encodes CDR1 SGHAT and CDR2 FQNNGV. V was shortened by 0 bases and J by 16 bases, with 16 bases between the two germline ends.